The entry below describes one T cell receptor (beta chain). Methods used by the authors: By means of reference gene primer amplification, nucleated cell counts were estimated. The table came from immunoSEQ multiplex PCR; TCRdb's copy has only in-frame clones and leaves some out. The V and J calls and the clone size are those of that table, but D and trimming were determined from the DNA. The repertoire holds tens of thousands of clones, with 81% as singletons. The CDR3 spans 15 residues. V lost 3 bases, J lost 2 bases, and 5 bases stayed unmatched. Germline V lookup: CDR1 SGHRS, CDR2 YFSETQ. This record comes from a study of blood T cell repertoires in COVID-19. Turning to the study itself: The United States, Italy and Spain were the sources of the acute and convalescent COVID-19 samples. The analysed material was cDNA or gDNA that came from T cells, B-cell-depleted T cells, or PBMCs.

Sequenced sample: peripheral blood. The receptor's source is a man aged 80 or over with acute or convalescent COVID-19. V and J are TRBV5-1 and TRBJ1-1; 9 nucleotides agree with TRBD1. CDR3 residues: CASSSTGGINTEAFF. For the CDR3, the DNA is TGCGCCAGCAGCTCTACAGGGGGCATCAACACTGAAGCTTTCTTT.